The sequence of this T cell receptor beta chain was determined in a study of post-analysis software for immune sequencing data. General study findings and limits: Compared with controls, patients had more of about 5 TRBV segments, including TRBV5-6, TRBV5-1 and TRBV20-1. Samples sharing a preparation batch grouped tightly together when assessed by F measure.

This clonotype appeared once. The antigen remains unidentified. The authors incorporated unique molecular identifiers into the TCR beta cDNA libraries. T cells numbering roughly 1 to 10 million yielded about 500,000 cDNA molecules. From the PCR reads, TCRdb called clonotypes with MiXCR, one entry per CDR3 protein. Counted here are about 540,000 distinct CDR3 sequences, approximately 31% occurring once; the ten biggest clones make up 4.5% to 7.5%. CDR1 is DFQATT and CDR2 is SNEGSKA in the germline V gene (reference sequence). CDR3 size: 15 residues. V was pared by 3 bases and J by 1 base, with 6 bases of the junction left unmatched.

The receptor's source is a girl aged 2-17 years with multiple sclerosis. The rearrangement links TRBV20-1 to TRBJ2-3, with 8 positions matching TRBD1. Sequenced: blood. The CDR3 protein is CSASPTGVGTDTQYF. The DNA of the CDR3 is TGCAGTGCTAGTCCGACAGGGGTGGGCACAGATACGCAGTATTTT.